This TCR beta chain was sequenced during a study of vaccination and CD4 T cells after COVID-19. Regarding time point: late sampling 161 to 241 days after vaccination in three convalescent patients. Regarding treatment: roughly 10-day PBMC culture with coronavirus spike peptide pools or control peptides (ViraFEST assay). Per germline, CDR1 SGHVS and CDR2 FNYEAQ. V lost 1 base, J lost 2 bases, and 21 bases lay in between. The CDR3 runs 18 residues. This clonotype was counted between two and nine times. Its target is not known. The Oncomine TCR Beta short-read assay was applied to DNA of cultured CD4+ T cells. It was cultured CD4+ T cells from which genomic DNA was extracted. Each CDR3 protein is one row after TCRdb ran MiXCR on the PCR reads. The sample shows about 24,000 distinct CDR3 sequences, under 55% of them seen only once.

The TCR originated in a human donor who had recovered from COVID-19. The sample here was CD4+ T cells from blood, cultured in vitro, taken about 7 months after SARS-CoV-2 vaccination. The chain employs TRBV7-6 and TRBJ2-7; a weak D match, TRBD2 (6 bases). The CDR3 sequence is CASSLVPPMERAPYEQYF. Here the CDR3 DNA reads TGTGCCAGCAGCTTAGTACCCCCCATGGAGCGGGCGCCCTACGAGCAGTACTTC.